The 24 T cell receptor beta chains in this list originate from one sample, sequenced in a study of blood T cell repertoires in COVID-19. Only in-frame clones appear in the TCRdb table, and some are missing; sequencing was by immunoSEQ multiplex PCR. The sample lists 300,000 to 450,000 clones, about 90% seen once, with 2.5% to 3.5% in the top ten. Sequences were obtained from peripheral blood. Receptors were obtained from a woman aged 30 to 39 with COVID-19, enrolled during active disease.

The J gene is TRBJ2-1, the V gene TRBV6-4, with D unresolved. V lost 2 bases and J lost 9, with 11 bases in between. Germline loops: CDR1 MRHNA, CDR2 SNTAGT. This CDR3 has 13 residues. The chain's CDR3 is CASSDKPLGEQFF. The CDR3, as DNA: TGTGCCAGCAGTGACAAACCCCTCGGTGAGCAGTTCTTC.

V and J are TRBV7-2 and TRBJ2-5; TRBD2 matches at 12 bases. CDR1 and CDR2 from the germline V gene are SGHTA and FQGNSA. Trimming cost V 2 bases and J 4 bases; bases outside gene matches: 2. The CDR3 loop spans 15 amino acids. The CDR3, as DNA: TGTGCCAGCAGCTTACTAGCGGGAGGGCCAGAGACCCAGTACTTC. Translating it yields CASSLLAGGPETQYF.

The J gene is TRBJ1-2, the V gene TRBV6-4; no clear D gene. This CDR3 comprises 12 residues. V shed 2 bases and J shed 8 bases, with 9 bases lying between them. CDR1 and CDR2 from the germline V gene are MRHNA and SNTAGT. CDR3 DNA sequence: TGTGCCAGCAGTGACGAGGCCCGAGGCTACACCTTC. Translating it yields CASSDEARGYTF.

The CDR3 coding sequence is TGTGCCAGCAGGGTCGGGGGGCTGTACACTGAAGCTTTCTTT. Translation gives CASRVGGLYTEAFF. The chain uses TRBV2 and TRBJ1-1; possible D gene TRBD1, 6 bases. Per germline, CDR1 SNHLY and CDR2 FYNNEI. The V end was cut by 6 bases, the J end by 3 bases, with 14 bases between. The CDR3 loop spans 14 amino acids.

The rearrangement links TRBV19 to TRBJ2-7; 7 nucleotides align to TRBD1. Trimming removed 6 bases from V and 2 bases from J; junction bases left unmatched: 7. The CDR3 consists of 14 residues. Germline V gene lookup returns CDR1 LNHDA and CDR2 SQIVND (reference sequence). CDR3 protein: CASSDRVIPYEQYF. CDR3 coding DNA: TGTGCCAGTAGCGACAGGGTTATCCCCTACGAGCAGTACTTC.

CDR3 protein: CASSPGQGSLYEQYF. The CDR3 DNA reads as TGTGCCAGCAGTCCCGGACAGGGGTCTCTATACGAGCAGTACTTC. V and J are TRBV6-5 and TRBJ2-7; 9 bases line up with TRBD1. Germline V gives CDR1 MNHEY, CDR2 SVGAGI. This CDR3 spans 15 amino acids. V shed 5 bases, J shed 4 bases, and the junction held 9 bases outside the gene matches.

The chain joins TRBV28 to TRBJ2-1; 8 nucleotides align to TRBD2. This CDR3 comprises 15 residues. Germline V CDR1 and CDR2: MDHEN, SYDVKM. The V and J ends lost 6 bases and 7 bases, in that order; junction bases with no gene match: 11. As DNA, the CDR3 is TGTGCCAGCAGGGGGGGTCTAGCGGGTGAGAATGAGCAGTTCTTC. Protein: CASRGGLAGENEQFF.

The chain carries TRBV11-2 and TRBJ2-2, with TRBD2 matching over 8 bases. After removal of 4 bases from V and 7 bases from J, the junction contained 5 bases not matched to a gene. The CDR3 has 14 amino acids. Per germline, CDR1 SGHAT and CDR2 FQNNGV. The CDR3 region is CASSWTSWHGELFF. The CDR3 nucleotides read TGTGCCAGCAGCTGGACTAGCTGGCACGGGGAGCTGTTTTTT.

The CDR3 region is CASSPTDRVEQYF. CDR3 in DNA: TGTGCCAGCAGTCCGACCGACAGGGTCGAGCAGTACTTC. V is TRBV28 and J is TRBJ2-7; 7 nucleotides line up with TRBD1. The junction had 7 bases not matched to a gene; V was cut back by 5 bases and J by 6 bases. The CDR3 is made up of 13 amino acids. CDR1 is MDHEN and CDR2 is SYDVKM in the germline V gene.

V and J are TRBV27 and TRBJ2-7, with 9 bases identical to TRBD2. V dropped 0 bases and J dropped 4; count of bases not matched to a gene: 4. The CDR3 spans 15 residues. In germline, CDR1 is MNHEY, CDR2 SMNVEV (reference sequence). The CDR3 spells CASSLSGGGAYEQYF. Here the CDR3 DNA reads TGTGCCAGCAGTTTATCGGGCGGGGGGGCGTACGAGCAGTACTTC.

This rearrangement joins TRBV4-3 to TRBJ2-7, with D possibly TRBD2 on 6 matching bases. The CDR3 length is 13 residues. Germline CDR1 and CDR2: LGHNA and YSLEER. Trimming cost V 1 base and J 6 bases, with 10 bases left between them. CDR3 sequence reads: CASSQVEGPEQYF. Here the CDR3 DNA reads TGCGCCAGCAGCCAAGTGGAGGGCCCCGAGCAGTACTTC.

This sequence joins TRBV15 and TRBJ1-2, with TRBD1 matching over 9 bases. From germline, CDR1 is LNHNV and CDR2 YYDKDF (reference sequence). The V segment lost 0 bases and the J segment 2 bases; nucleotides outside the gene matches: 10. There are 18 residues in the CDR3. CDR3 coding DNA: TGTGCCACCAGCAGAGATGCTCCCCACAGGGGGCGGAACTATGGCTACACCTTC. Its protein is CATSRDAPHRGRNYGYTF.

The rearrangement joins TRBV3-1 (or the pseudogene TRBV3-2) to TRBJ1-3, with a possible D match to TRBD1 (5 bases). Germline CDR1 reads LGHDT; CDR2 reads YNNKEL (reference sequence). Trimming cost V 0 bases and J 4 bases, with 13 bases left between them. The CDR3 has 16 amino acids. The CDR3 loop is CASSQEGGGRGNTIYF. CDR3 nucleotide sequence: TGTGCCAGCAGCCAAGAGGGTGGGGGGAGAGGAAACACCATATATTTT.

V usage is TRBV25-1 and J usage is TRBJ1-1; possible D gene TRBD1, 5 bases. In germline, CDR1 is MGHDK, CDR2 SYGVNS. Trimming removed 4 bases from V and 11 bases from J, with 17 bases in between. The CDR3 is 13 residues long. The CDR3 DNA is TGTGCCAGCAGTGCTAACCCCGGGACTGGGGCTTTCTTT. It yields the protein CASSANPGTGAFF.

V and J are TRBV28 and TRBJ1-2, with a tentative D call TRBD1 (6 bases). V was clipped by 5 bases and J by 6 bases, with 7 bases between them. The V gene's germline CDR1 is MDHEN and CDR2 SYDVKM. This CDR3 comprises 11 residues. The CDR3: CASSDRNGYTF. CDR3 in DNA: TGTGCCAGCAGTGACAGGAATGGCTACACCTTC.

The rearrangement links TRBV6-5 to TRBJ1-3, with D hard to call. V dropped 8 bases and J dropped 0 bases, with 5 bases sitting between them. Germline V gene sequence: CDR1 MNHEY, CDR2 SVGAGI. This CDR3 contains 12 residues. The CDR3 DNA sequence: TGTGCCAGCCGCGACTCTGGAAACACCATATATTTT. Protein sequence: CASRDSGNTIYF.

The chain combines TRBV28 with TRBJ1-5; no clear D gene. Trimming took off 8 bases at V and 1 base at J, with 9 bases between the two ends. The CDR3 contains 13 residues. Germline V lookup: CDR1 MDHEN, CDR2 SYDVKM. The CDR3 region is CASGSSSNQPQHF. Written as DNA, the CDR3 is TGTGCCAGCGGAAGTAGCAGCAATCAGCCCCAGCATTTT.

This rearrangement joins TRBV2 to TRBJ2-1; 10 bases are a match to TRBD2. Germline V gives CDR1 SNHLY, CDR2 FYNNEI. The V gene end was trimmed by 1 base and the J gene end by 9 bases; junction bases not matched to a gene: 0. There are 13 residues in the CDR3. CDR3 nucleotide sequence: TGTGCCAGCAGTGAAGTAGCGGGAGGTGAGCAGTTCTTC. Protein product: CASSEVAGGEQFF.

The J gene is TRBJ2-2, the V gene TRBV6-5; a weak D match, TRBD2 (7 bases). This CDR3 has 14 residues. V lost 6 bases and J lost 4, with 12 bases in between. From germline, CDR1 is MNHEY and CDR2 SVGAGI. Here the CDR3 reads CASRGGRGTGELFF. The DNA for the CDR3 is TGTGCCAGCAGGGGGGGGCGCGGCACCGGGGAGCTGTTTTTT.

The V and J genes are TRBV3-1 (or the pseudogene TRBV3-2) and TRBJ1-2, with TRBD1 matching over 9 bases. This CDR3 spans 15 amino acids. V shed 8 bases and J 6 bases; nucleotides not matched to a gene: 13. Germline assignment: CDR1 LGHDT and CDR2 YNNKEL (reference sequence). CDR3 in DNA: TGTGCCAGCTGGTCTTCGGGACAGGGCCTGCATGGCTACACCTTC. It encodes CASWSSGQGLHGYTF.

The chain is built from TRBV19 and TRBJ1-2; possible D gene TRBD1, 5 bases. CDR1 is LNHDA and CDR2 is SQIVND in the germline V gene (reference sequence). The CDR3 totals 15 residues. V lost 7 bases and J 4 bases, leaving 19 bases between the germline ends. The CDR3 sequence: CASTGHSIRFYGYTF. The DNA of the CDR3 is TGTGCCAGTACTGGACACTCCATTAGGTTCTATGGCTACACCTTC. The entire variable domain, with the rest obtained from reference TRBV19 and TRBJ1-2, is as follows: DGGITQSPKYLFRKEGQNVTLSCEQNLNHDAMYWYRQDPGQGLRLIYYSQIVNDFQKGDIAEGYSVSREKKESFPLTVTSAQKNPTAFYLCASTGHSIRFYGYTFGSGTRLTVV.

This chain connects TRBV11-1 to TRBJ2-1; D is possibly TRBD2 (5 bases). Trimming pared 6 bases from V and 5 bases from J, leaving 17 bases between. The CDR3 has 15 residues. Germline assignment: CDR1 SGHAT and CDR2 FQDESV (reference sequence). CDR3 nucleotides: TGTGCCAGCAGGTATCGGGATCAGCGCAACAATGAGCAGTTCTTC. Translated: CASRYRDQRNNEQFF.

J is TRBJ2-5 and V is TRBV18; a weak D match, TRBD2 (5 bases). CDR3 length: 13 amino acids. Germline V lookup: CDR1 KGHSH, CDR2 LQKENI. Deletions cut 6 bases from V and 2 bases from J, with 10 bases between. Written as DNA, the CDR3 is TGTGCCAGCTCGCGGGCAGTTCAAGAGACCCAGTACTTC. This gives the protein CASSRAVQETQYF.

The chain is built from TRBV5-1 and TRBJ1-2; possibly TRBD1 for D (5 bases). There are 17 residues in the CDR3. Germline V gene lookup returns CDR1 SGHRS and CDR2 YFSETQ. V lost 0 bases to trimming and J lost 1 base, with 16 bases between them. The CDR3, as DNA: TGCGCCAGCAGCTTGGCCTTGGGGGGAACAATTAACTATGGCTACACCTTC. Its translation: CASSLALGGTINYGYTF.